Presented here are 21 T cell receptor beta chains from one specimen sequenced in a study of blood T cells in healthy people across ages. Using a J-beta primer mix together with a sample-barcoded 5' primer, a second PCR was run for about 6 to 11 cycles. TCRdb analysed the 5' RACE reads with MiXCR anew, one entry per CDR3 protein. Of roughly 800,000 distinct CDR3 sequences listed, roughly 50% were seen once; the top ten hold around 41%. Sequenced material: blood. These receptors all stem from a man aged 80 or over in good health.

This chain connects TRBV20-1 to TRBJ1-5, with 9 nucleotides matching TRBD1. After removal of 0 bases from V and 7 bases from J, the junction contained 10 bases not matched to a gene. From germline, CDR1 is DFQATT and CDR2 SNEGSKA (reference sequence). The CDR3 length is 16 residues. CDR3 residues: CSARDSRGQGRQPQHF. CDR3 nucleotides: TGCAGTGCTAGAGATTCTCGGGGACAGGGTCGCCAGCCCCAGCATTTT.

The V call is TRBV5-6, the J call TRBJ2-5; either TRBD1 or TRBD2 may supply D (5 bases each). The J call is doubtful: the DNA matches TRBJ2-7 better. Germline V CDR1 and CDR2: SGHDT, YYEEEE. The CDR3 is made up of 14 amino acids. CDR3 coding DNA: TGTGCCAGCAGCCAACCGGGGCTGGGCGACGAGCAGTACTTC. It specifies CASSQPGLGDEQYF.

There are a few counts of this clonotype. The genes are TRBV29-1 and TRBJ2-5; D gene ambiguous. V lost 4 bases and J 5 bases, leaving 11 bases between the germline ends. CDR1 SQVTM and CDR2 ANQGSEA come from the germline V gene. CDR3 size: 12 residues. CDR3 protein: CSVAKTYETQYF. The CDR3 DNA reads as TGCAGCGTTGCCAAGACTTATGAGACCCAGTACTTC.

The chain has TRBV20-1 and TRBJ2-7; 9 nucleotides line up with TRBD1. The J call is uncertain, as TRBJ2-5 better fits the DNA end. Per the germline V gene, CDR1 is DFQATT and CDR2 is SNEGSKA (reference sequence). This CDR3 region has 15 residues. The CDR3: CSARTGTGYSGTQYF. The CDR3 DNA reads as TGCAGTGCTAGGACCGGGACAGGGTATAGTGGGACCCAGTACTTC.

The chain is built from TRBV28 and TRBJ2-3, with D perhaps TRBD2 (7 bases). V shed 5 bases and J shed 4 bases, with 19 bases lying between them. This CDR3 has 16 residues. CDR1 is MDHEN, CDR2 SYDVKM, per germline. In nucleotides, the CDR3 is TGTGCCAGCAGTCCCGGGGGGCTCATAAGGGCAGATACGCAGTATTTT. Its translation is CASSPGGLIRADTQYF.

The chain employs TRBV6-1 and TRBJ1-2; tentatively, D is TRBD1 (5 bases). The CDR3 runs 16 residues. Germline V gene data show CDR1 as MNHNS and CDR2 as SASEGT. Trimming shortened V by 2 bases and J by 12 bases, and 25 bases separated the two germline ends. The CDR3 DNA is TGTGCCAGCAGTGAACAAACTTCCGGGGCCGGAAGGTCCAACACCTTC. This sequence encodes CASSEQTSGAGRSNTF.

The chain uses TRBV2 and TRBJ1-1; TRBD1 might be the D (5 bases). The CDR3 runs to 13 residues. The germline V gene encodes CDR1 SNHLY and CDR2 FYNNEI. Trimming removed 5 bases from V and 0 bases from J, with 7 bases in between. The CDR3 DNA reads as TGTGCCAGCAGTTGGGGGGTGAACACTGAAGCTTTCTTT. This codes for CASSWGVNTEAFF.

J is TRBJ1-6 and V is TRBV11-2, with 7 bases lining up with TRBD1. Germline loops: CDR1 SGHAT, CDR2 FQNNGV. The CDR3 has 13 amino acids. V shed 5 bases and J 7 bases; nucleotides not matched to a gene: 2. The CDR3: CASSADRNSPLHF. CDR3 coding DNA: TGTGCCAGCAGCGCGGACAGGAATTCACCCCTCCACTTT.

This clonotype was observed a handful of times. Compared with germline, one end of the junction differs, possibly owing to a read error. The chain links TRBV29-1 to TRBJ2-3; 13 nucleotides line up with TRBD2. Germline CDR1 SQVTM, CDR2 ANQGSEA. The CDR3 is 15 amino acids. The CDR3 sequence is CSVEGLAGVSGYAYF. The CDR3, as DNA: TGCAGCGTCGAAGGACTAGCGGGAGTAAGTGGATACGCGTATTTT.

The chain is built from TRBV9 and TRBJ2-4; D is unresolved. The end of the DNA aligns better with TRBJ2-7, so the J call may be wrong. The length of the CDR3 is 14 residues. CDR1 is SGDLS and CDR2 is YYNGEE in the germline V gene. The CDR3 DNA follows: TGTGCCAGCAGCGTGGCCGCGATAGCCTACGAGCAGTACTTC. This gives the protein CASSVAAIAYEQYF.

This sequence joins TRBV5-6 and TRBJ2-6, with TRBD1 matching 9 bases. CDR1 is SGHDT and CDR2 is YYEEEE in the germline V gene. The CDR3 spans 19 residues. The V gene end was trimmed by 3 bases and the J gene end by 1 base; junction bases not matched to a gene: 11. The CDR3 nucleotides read TGTGCCAGCAGCTCCGCCGGGACAGGGTCTCGGTCTGGGGCCAACGTCCTGACTTTC. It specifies CASSSAGTGSRSGANVLTF.

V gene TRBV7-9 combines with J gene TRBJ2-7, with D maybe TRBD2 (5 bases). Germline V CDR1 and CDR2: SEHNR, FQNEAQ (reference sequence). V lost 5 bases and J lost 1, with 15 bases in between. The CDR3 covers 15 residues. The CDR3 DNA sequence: TGTGCCAGCAGCCGCGGACTCGAGTTTTCCTACGAGCAGTACTTC. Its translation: CASSRGLEFSYEQYF. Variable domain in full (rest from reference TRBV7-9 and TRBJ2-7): DTGVSQNPRHKITKRGQNVTFRCDPISEHNRLYWYRQTLGQGPEFLTYFQNEAQLEKSRLLSDRFSAERPKGSFSTLEIQRTEQGDSAMYLCASSRGLEFSYEQYFGPGTRLTVT.

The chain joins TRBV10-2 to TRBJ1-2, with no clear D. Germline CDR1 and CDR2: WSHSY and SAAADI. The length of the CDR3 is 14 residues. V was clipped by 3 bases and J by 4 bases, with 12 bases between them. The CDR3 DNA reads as TGCGCCAGCAGTGACCGCGGCTCGGCCTATGGCTACACCTTC. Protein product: CASSDRGSAYGYTF.

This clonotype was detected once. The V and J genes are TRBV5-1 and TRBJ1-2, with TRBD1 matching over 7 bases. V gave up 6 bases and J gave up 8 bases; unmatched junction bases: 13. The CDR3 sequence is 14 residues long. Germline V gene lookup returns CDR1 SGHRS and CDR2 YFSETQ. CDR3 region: CASTPEGIGGGYTF. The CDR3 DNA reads TGCGCCAGCACCCCGGAGGGGATAGGGGGCGGCTACACCTTC.

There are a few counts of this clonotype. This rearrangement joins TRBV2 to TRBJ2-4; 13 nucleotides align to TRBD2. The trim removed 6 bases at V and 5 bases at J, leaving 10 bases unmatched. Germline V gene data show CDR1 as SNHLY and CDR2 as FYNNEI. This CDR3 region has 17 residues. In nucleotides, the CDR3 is TGTGCCAGCAGGGCTTCACTAGCGGGAGGGCCTGAAAACATTCAGTACTTC. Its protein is CASRASLAGGPENIQYF.

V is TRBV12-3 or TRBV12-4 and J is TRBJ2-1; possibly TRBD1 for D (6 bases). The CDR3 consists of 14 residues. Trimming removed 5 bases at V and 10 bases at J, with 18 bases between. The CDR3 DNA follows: TGTGCCAGCAGTCCACCTACAGGGTCGGGGGAGCAGTTCTTC. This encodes CASSPPTGSGEQFF.

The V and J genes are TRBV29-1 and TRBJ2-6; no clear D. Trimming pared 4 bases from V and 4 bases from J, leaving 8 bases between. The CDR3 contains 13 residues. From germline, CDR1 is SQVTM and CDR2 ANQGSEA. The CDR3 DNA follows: TGCAGCGTTGCGGTTGGGGGGGCCAACGTCCTGACTTTC. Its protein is CSVAVGGANVLTF.

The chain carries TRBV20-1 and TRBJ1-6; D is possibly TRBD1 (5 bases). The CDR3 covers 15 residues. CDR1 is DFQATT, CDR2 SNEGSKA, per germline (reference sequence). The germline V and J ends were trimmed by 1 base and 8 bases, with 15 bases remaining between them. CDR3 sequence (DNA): TGCAGTGCTAGAGGGGCCTGGGACTCTGATTCACCCCTCCACTTT. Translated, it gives CSARGAWDSDSPLHF.

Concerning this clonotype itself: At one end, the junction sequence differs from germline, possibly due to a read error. The CDR3 DNA sequence: TGCAGTGCAAGAGACGCCGGACTAGCCAAAAACATTCAGTACTTC. Translating it yields CSARDAGLAKNIQYF. This chain uses TRBV20-1 with TRBJ2-7, with D possibly being TRBD2 (5 bases). The J call may be incorrect, as the DNA end agrees better with TRBJ2-4. The germline V gene encodes CDR1 DFQATT and CDR2 SNEGSKA (reference sequence). This CDR3 is 15 amino acids long.

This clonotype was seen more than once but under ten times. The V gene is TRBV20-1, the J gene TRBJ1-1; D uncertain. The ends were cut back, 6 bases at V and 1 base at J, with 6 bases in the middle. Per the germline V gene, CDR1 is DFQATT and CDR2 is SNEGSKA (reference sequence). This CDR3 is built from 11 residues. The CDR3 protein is CSAQWNTEAFF. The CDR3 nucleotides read TGCAGTGCCCAGTGGAACACTGAAGCTTTCTTT.

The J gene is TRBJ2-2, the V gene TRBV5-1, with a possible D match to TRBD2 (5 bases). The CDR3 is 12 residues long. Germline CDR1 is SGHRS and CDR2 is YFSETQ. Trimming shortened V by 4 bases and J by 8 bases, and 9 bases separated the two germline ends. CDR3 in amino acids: CASSPLAGELFF. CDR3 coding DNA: TGCGCCAGCAGCCCCTTAGCGGGGGAGCTGTTTTTT.